Each of the 24 T cell receptor beta chains below was sequenced from the same sample in a study of cytomegalovirus exposure and HLA in healthy donors. TCRdb's copy holds only in-frame clones and misses some; the assay was immunoSEQ multiplex PCR. The repertoire holds over 45,000 clones, about 92% seen once, with around 1.1% in the top ten. The sequencing sample was made of PBMCs. These receptor sequences come from a man aged 18 to 29 in good health and CMV-seronegative.

V usage is TRBV11-2 and J usage is TRBJ2-2; TRBD1 aligns across 7 bases. Looked up from germline, CDR1 is SGHAT and CDR2 is FQNNGV. The CDR3 covers 16 residues. V shed 5 bases, J shed 2 bases, and the junction held 8 bases outside the gene matches. CDR3 amino acids: CASSPGGRGNTGELFF. CDR3 coding DNA: TGTGCCAGCAGCCCAGGGGGTCGGGGAAACACCGGGGAGCTGTTTTTT.

The CDR3 coding sequence is TGTGCCAGCAGCGGGGACAGGGGGCAAGAGACCCAGTACTTC. Its protein is CASSGDRGQETQYF. This rearrangement joins TRBV9 to TRBJ2-5, with 11 bases identical to TRBD1. This CDR3 spans 14 amino acids. CDR1 is SGDLS and CDR2 is YYNGEE in the germline V gene. J gave up 2 bases and V 3 bases, and 0 bases lay outside the gene matches.

This clone was detected only once. V and J are TRBV9 and TRBJ2-1; TRBD2 agrees at 8 bases. Germline CDR1 and CDR2: SGDLS and YYNGEE. CDR3 size: 15 residues. V trimming: 4 bases; J trimming: 4 bases; junction bases outside the gene matches: 7. The CDR3 reads CASSPSGLAYNEQFF. DNA for the CDR3: TGTGCCAGCAGCCCCTCCGGACTAGCTTACAATGAGCAGTTCTTC.

The gene calls are TRBV9 and TRBJ2-7; 10 bases are shared with TRBD1. Trimming took 3 bases from V and 5 from J; bases not matched to a gene: 5. This CDR3 is 14 amino acids long. The germline CDR1 and CDR2 sequences are SGDLS and YYNGEE. The CDR3 DNA is TGTGCCAGCAGCGCCTCGGACAGGGGGGACGAGCAGTACTTC. Its protein is CASSASDRGDEQYF.

The V gene is TRBV7-8, the J gene TRBJ2-7, with D maybe TRBD2 (5 bases). V lost 2 bases to trimming and J lost 2 bases, with 10 bases between them. CDR3 length: 14 residues. Germline V gene data show CDR1 as SGHVS and CDR2 as FQNEAQ. The CDR3 bases are TGTGCCAGCAGCTTAACCGGGATCGCCTACGAGCAGTACTTC. Amino acid sequence: CASSLTGIAYEQYF.

The J gene is TRBJ1-2, the V gene TRBV7-9, with 11 positions matching TRBD1. Germline-derived CDR1 and CDR2 are SEHNR and FQNEAQ (reference sequence). The trim removed 4 bases at V and 3 bases at J, leaving 7 bases unmatched. The length of the CDR3 is 16 residues. CDR3 DNA sequence: TGTGCCAGCAGCTATGACCCGGGACAGGGGGACTATGGCTACACCTTC. It translates to CASSYDPGQGDYGYTF.

The chain joins TRBV5-4 to TRBJ1-1; D perhaps matches TRBD1 (5 bases). Germline CDR1 is SGHNT and CDR2 is YYREEE (reference sequence). The CDR3 loop spans 14 amino acids. Trimming shortened V by 0 bases and J by 7 bases, and 13 bases separated the two germline ends. The CDR3 region has the DNA TGTGCCAGCAGCTTGGCAGGACACCACAGTGAAGCTTTCTTT. Amino acid sequence: CASSLAGHHSEAFF.

The chain carries TRBV6-4 and TRBJ2-1, with D tentatively TRBD1 (5 bases). CDR1 is MRHNA and CDR2 is SNTAGT in the germline V gene. The V and J ends lost 4 bases and 6 bases respectively, with 13 bases between them. CDR3 length: 14 residues. CDR3 nucleotide sequence: TGTGCCAGCAGTGCATCCAGGGATTTCAATGAGCAGTTCTTC. Translation gives CASSASRDFNEQFF.

The chain links TRBV5-1 to TRBJ2-3; 8 bases map to TRBD2. With V trimmed by 2 bases and J by 6 bases, 5 bases remained unmatched. This CDR3 is built from 14 residues. Germline lookup yields CDR1 SGHRS and CDR2 YFSETQ. DNA for the CDR3: TGCGCCAGCAGCTTAGCGGGAGTCTGGGATACGCAGTATTTT. Protein product: CASSLAGVWDTQYF.

The chain employs TRBV7-2 and TRBJ2-4, with D possibly being TRBD1 (5 bases). From germline, CDR1 is SGHTA and CDR2 FQGNSA. V was trimmed by 0 bases and J by 9 bases, leaving 15 bases between them. The CDR3 totals 15 residues. The CDR3 DNA sequence: TGTGCCAGCAGCTTAGCCCCCTCCCCTAGGGGCATTCAGTACTTC. Its translation: CASSLAPSPRGIQYF.

The chain has TRBV27 and TRBJ1-4; D gene uncertain. Germline V gene sequence: CDR1 MNHEY, CDR2 SMNVEV (reference sequence). The V and J ends lost 5 bases and 8 bases respectively, with 15 bases between them. This CDR3 region has 14 residues. The CDR3 sequence is CASSMTTVGEKLFF. The DNA for the CDR3 is TGTGCCAGCAGTATGACTACCGTAGGGGAAAAACTGTTTTTT.

CDR3 loop: CASSFGGGDYGYTF. CDR3 in DNA: TGTGCCAGCAGCTTCGGGGGGGGCGACTATGGCTACACCTTC. V and J are TRBV7-2 and TRBJ1-2, with TRBD1 as a possible D gene (6 bases). Germline V CDR1 and CDR2: SGHTA, FQGNSA. V gave up 3 bases and J gave up 3 bases, with 11 bases separating them. CDR3 length equals 14 residues. The full variable domain, completed using reference TRBV7-2 and TRBJ1-2, is GAGVSQSPSNKVTEKGKDVELRCDPISGHTALYWYRQSLGQGLEFLIYFQGNSAPDKSGLPSDRFSAERTGGSVSTLTIQRTQQEDSAVYLCASSFGGGDYGYTFGSGTRLTVV.

This clone has only one observation. The genes are TRBV6-5 and TRBJ2-3, with a tentative D call TRBD2 (7 bases). Germline assignment: CDR1 MNHEY and CDR2 SVGAGI. This CDR3 comprises 14 residues. Trimming left V 8 bases short and J 4 bases short, with 16 bases between. The chain's CDR3 is CASGQREGSDTQYF. The CDR3, as DNA: TGTGCCAGCGGACAGCGGGAAGGGTCAGATACGCAGTATTTT.

The chain uses TRBV18 and TRBJ1-4, with a weak D call TRBD1 (6 bases). Germline V gene lookup returns CDR1 KGHSH and CDR2 LQKENI. The CDR3 totals 17 residues. Deletions cut 3 bases from V and 4 bases from J, with 18 bases between. In nucleotides, the CDR3 is TGTGCCAGCTCACCTAGGACAGAACCATTCGGTAATGAAAAACTGTTTTTT. As protein: CASSPRTEPFGNEKLFF.

The chain joins TRBV27 to TRBJ2-2; TRBD2 aligns across 13 bases. The V segment lost 3 bases and the J segment 7 bases; nucleotides outside the gene matches: 8. CDR3 length: 17 residues. CDR1 and CDR2 from the germline V gene are MNHEY and SMNVEV (reference sequence). The DNA for the CDR3 is TGTGCCAGCAGTTTCCTCCGGACTAGCGGGAGCGGCGGGGAGCTGTTTTTT. Protein: CASSFLRTSGSGGELFF.

J is TRBJ1-4 and V is TRBV11-3; 7 positions agree with TRBD1. V dropped 5 bases and J dropped 8; count of bases not matched to a gene: 8. Germline-derived CDR1 and CDR2 are SGHNT and YENEEA. This CDR3 comprises 14 residues. The CDR3 reads CASSPPTGREKLFF. The CDR3 DNA reads as TGTGCCAGCAGCCCGCCGACAGGGAGGGAAAAACTGTTTTTT.

The rearrangement joins TRBV27 to TRBJ2-6; TRBD1 matches at 7 bases. Germline CDR1 reads MNHEY; CDR2 reads SMNVEV (reference sequence). CDR3 size: 18 residues. The V segment lost 6 bases and the J segment 0 bases; nucleotides outside the gene matches: 11. CDR3 nucleotide sequence: TGTGCCAGCAGATCGACTGGGCAGGGGGTCTCTGGGGCCAACGTCCTGACTTTC. It translates to CASRSTGQGVSGANVLTF.

The rearrangement links TRBV13 to TRBJ2-7; no firm D call. This CDR3 comprises 13 residues. V was clipped by 5 bases and J by 6 bases, with 14 bases between them. CDR1 and CDR2 from the germline V gene are PRHDT and FYEKMQ (reference sequence). The CDR3 DNA reads TGTGCCAGCAGCCTGAGCCGGGTAGGCGAGCAGTACTTC. Translating gives CASSLSRVGEQYF. The full variable domain, rest sourced from reference TRBV13 and TRBJ2-7, is AAGVIQSPRHLIKEKRETATLKCYPIPRHDTVYWYQQGPGQDPQFLISFYEKMQSDKGSIPDRFSAQQFSDYHSELNMSSLELGDSALYFCASSLSRVGEQYFGPGTRLTVT.

The rearrangement links TRBV11-3 to TRBJ2-7, with D perhaps matching TRBD1 (6 bases). Trimming shortened V by 5 bases and J by 1 base, and 15 bases separated the two germline ends. The germline gives CDR1 SGHNT, CDR2 YENEEA. This CDR3 comprises 15 residues. The chain's CDR3 is CASSHGRDNSYEQYF. DNA for the CDR3: TGTGCCAGCAGCCACGGCCGGGACAATTCCTACGAGCAGTACTTC.

The chain recombines TRBV14 with TRBJ2-1; TRBD2 might be the D (5 bases). From germline, CDR1 is SGHDN and CDR2 FVKESK. The CDR3 has 12 amino acids. The V end lost 2 bases, the J end lost 10 bases, and 9 bases lay between the germline ends. CDR3 nucleotide sequence: TGTGCCAGCAGCCAAAGGGAGAACGAGCAGTTCTTC. The encoded protein is CASSQRENEQFF. The variable domain in full, with the rest retrieved from reference TRBV14 and TRBJ2-1, is EAGVTQFPSHSVIEKGQTVTLRCDPISGHDNLYWYRRVMGKEIKFLLHFVKESKQDESGMPNNRFLAERTGGTYSTLKVQPAELEDSGVYFCASSQRENEQFFGPGTRLTVL.

This rearrangement joins TRBV25-1 to TRBJ1-1, with D uncertain. V was clipped by 3 bases and J by 2 bases, with 7 bases between them. The length of the CDR3 is 13 residues. Germline V gene lookup returns CDR1 MGHDK and CDR2 SYGVNS. The CDR3 loop is CASSDVTNTEAFF. The CDR3 DNA follows: TGTGCCAGCAGTGATGTTACTAACACTGAAGCTTTCTTT.

The rearrangement uses TRBV7-6 and TRBJ2-3, with TRBD2 matching 8 bases. Trimming cost V 3 bases and J 0 bases; bases outside gene matches: 5. The CDR3 covers 16 residues. The germline V gene encodes CDR1 SGHVS and CDR2 FNYEAQ. The CDR3 bases are TGTGCCAGCAGCTTTCGGCTAGCGGGTAGCACAGATACGCAGTATTTT. Translated: CASSFRLAGSTDTQYF.

This rearrangement joins TRBV28 to TRBJ2-1; 9 bases are a match to TRBD1. The CDR3 spans 15 residues. V lost 6 bases to trimming and J lost 1 base; unmatched junction nucleotides: 4. Germline V gives CDR1 MDHEN, CDR2 SYDVKM. The DNA of the CDR3 is TGTGCCAGCAGGGCCGGGACAGGGTCCTACAATGAGCAGTTCTTC. Translating it yields CASRAGTGSYNEQFF.

The V call is TRBV18, the J call TRBJ2-7; TRBD1 matches at 8 bases. Germline V gives CDR1 KGHSH, CDR2 LQKENI. The ends lost 5 bases at V and 3 bases at J; junction bases unmatched: 3. CDR3 size: 13 residues. The DNA of the CDR3 is TGTGCCAGCTCAACGGACAGGGACTACGAGCAGTACTTC. It codes for CASSTDRDYEQYF.